This TCR beta chain was obtained from a study of OX40 agonist ivuxolimab in advanced cancers. TCRdb's copy holds only in-frame clones and misses some; the assay was immunoSEQ multiplex PCR. The sample records about 42,000 clones, 86% being singletons. The sequence derives from an adult with an advanced solid tumor such as melanoma, head and neck, liver or kidney cancer. Here the sequenced sample was CD4+ or CD8+ T cells sorted from blood, taken in a trial of the OX40 agonist ivuxolimab.

The CDR3 is CASSVESGTGGFYGYTF. Here the CDR3 DNA reads TGTGCCAGCAGCGTAGAGTCTGGGACAGGGGGCTTCTATGGCTACACCTTC. This chain links TRBV9 with TRBJ1-2, with TRBD1 matching over 12 bases. The germline V gene has CDR1 SGDLS and CDR2 YYNGEE. The CDR3 runs to 17 residues. V lost 0 bases, J lost 4 bases, and 7 bases stayed unmatched.